This T cell receptor beta chain stems from a study of spatial heterogeneity in lung cancer. Background on the study: Sequence detection consistently recorded a greater number of beta-chain than alpha-chain sequences. Findings and caveats of the study: Ubiquitous expanded tumor TCRs showed up in blood more at resection than follow-up.

Every cDNA TCR molecule received its own unique molecular identifier. TCRdb reanalysed the 5' RACE reads using MiXCR and keeps one entry per CDR3 protein. The sample lists tens of thousands of distinct CDR3 sequences, about an eighth occurring once. Comment on this clonotype: Its target is unknown.

The germline V and J ends were trimmed by 0 bases and 1 base, with 11 bases remaining between them. The CDR3 length is 16 residues. Per germline, CDR1 SGHRS and CDR2 YFSETQ. The time point was: sample taken at primary tumor resection. The sequenced material consisted of unsorted whole RNA from tumor, nontumor lung or frozen PBMC. The donor population consisted of just over 70 patients with untreated, early-stage non-small cell lung cancer. The chain has TRBV5-1 and TRBJ2-1; TRBD1 is a possible D gene (5 bases). This clonotype was obtained from a male donor with early-stage non-small cell lung cancer. This material consisted of PBMCs, taken at surgery. CDR3 loop: CASSLGGGASYNEQFF. CDR3 nucleotide sequence: TGCGCCAGCAGCTTGGGGGGCGGAGCTTCCTACAATGAGCAGTTCTTC.